This TCR beta chain was observed in a study of blood T cell repertoires in COVID-19. As for the study in general: Donors in the United States, Italy and Spain gave samples during acute or convalescent COVID-19. Sources were T cells, B-cell-depleted T cells, or PBMCs; the material itself was cDNA or gDNA.

The authors' processing: Amplification from reference gene primers served as the basis for estimated nucleated cell counts. This table comes from immunoSEQ multiplex PCR, and its TCRdb copy is limited to in-frame clones, with some not included. V and J calls plus clone size are reproduced from that table; the DNA served to infer D and trimming. The data hold tens of thousands of clones, with about 89% observed a single time. The germline gives CDR1 SGHRS, CDR2 YFSETQ. CDR3 length: 14 amino acids. Trimming pared 4 bases from V and 2 bases from J, leaving 11 bases between. J is TRBJ2-3 and V is TRBV5-1, with TRBD1 as a possible D gene (5 bases). This TCR derives from a man in his forties or fifties with active COVID-19. The sample taken for sequencing was peripheral blood. The CDR3 protein is CASSPVGVTDTQYF. The CDR3 coding sequence is TGCGCCAGCAGCCCTGTAGGGGTCACAGATACGCAGTATTTT.